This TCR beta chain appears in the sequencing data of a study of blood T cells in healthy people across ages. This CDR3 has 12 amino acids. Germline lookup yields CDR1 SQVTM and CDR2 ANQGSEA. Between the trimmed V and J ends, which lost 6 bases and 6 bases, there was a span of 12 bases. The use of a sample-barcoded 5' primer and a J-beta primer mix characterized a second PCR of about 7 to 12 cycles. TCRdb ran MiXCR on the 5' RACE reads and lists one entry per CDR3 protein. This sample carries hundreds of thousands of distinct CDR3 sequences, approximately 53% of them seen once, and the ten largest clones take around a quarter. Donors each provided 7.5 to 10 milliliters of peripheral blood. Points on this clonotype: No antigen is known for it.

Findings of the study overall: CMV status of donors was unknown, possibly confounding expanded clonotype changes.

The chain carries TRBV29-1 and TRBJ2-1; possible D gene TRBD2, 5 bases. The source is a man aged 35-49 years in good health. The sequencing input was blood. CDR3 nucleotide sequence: TGCAGCGTAAGTGGGAGAGGCAATGAGCAGTTCTTC. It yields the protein CSVSGRGNEQFF.